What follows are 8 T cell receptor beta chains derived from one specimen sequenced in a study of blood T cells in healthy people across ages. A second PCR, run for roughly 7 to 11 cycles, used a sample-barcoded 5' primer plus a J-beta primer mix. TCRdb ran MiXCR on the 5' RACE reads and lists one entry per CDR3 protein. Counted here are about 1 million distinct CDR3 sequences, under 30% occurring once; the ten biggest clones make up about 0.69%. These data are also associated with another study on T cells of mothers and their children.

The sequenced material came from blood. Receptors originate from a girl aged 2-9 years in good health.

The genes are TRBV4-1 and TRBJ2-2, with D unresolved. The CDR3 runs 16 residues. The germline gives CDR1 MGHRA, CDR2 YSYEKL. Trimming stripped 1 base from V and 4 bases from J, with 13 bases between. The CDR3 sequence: CASSQGPQAVTGELFF. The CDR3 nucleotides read TGCGCCAGCAGCCAAGGTCCACAAGCAGTCACCGGGGAGCTGTTTTTT.

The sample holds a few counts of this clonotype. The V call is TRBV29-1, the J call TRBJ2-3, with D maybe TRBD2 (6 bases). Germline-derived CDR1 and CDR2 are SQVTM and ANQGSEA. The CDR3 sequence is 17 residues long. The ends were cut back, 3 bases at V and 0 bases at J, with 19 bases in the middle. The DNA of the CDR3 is TGCAGCGTTGACTATTCACCGAGCGGGTTTAGCACAGATACGCAGTATTTT. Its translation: CSVDYSPSGFSTDTQYF.

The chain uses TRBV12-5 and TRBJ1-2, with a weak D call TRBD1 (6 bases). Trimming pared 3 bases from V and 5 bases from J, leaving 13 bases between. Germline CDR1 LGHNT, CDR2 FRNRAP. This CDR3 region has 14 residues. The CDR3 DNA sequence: TGTGCTAGTGGTTTCACACAGGGCATTTATGGCTACACCTTC. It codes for CASGFTQGIYGYTF.

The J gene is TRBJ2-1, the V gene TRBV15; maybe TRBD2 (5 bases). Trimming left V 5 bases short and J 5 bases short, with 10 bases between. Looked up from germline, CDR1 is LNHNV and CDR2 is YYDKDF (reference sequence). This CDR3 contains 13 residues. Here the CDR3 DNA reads TGTGCCACCAGCCTAGCCGGGGACAATGAGCAGTTCTTC. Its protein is CATSLAGDNEQFF.

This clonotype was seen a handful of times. The CDR3 DNA follows: TGTGCCAGCAGTTTAGCGATGATAGCCGAGCAGTACTTC. Translation gives CASSLAMIAEQYF. V gene TRBV28 combines with J gene TRBJ2-7; no clear D. Trimming cost V 2 bases and J 6 bases, with 11 bases left between them. Germline-derived CDR1 and CDR2 are MDHEN and SYDVKM. The CDR3 length is 13 residues.

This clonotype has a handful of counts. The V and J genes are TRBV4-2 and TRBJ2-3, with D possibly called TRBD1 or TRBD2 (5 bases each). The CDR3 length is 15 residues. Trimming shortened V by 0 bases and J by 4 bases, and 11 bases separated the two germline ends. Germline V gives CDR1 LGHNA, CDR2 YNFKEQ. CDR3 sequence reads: CASSQEGAEADTQYF. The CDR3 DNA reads TGTGCCAGCAGCCAAGAAGGGGCGGAGGCAGATACGCAGTATTTT.

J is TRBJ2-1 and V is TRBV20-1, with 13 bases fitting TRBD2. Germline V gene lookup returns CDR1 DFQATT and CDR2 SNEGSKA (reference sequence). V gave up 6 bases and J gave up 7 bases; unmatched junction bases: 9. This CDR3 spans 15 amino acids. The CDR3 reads CSAQMPGLAGNEQFF. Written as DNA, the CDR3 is TGCAGTGCCCAAATGCCGGGACTAGCGGGAAATGAGCAGTTCTTC.

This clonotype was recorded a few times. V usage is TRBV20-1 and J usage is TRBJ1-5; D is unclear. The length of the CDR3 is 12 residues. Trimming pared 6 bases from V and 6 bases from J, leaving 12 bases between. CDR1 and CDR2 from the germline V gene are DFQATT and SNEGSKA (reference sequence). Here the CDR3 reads CSAPGIFQPQHF. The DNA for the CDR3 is TGCAGTGCCCCCGGGATTTTTCAGCCCCAGCATTTT.